This T cell receptor (beta chain) was retrieved from a study of blood T cells in healthy people across ages (dated by TCRdb to about 2015). Regarding the research as a whole: Template switching captured roughly one uniquely barcoded TCR beta cDNA molecule per two T cells in model experiments. Donors were grouped into four age groups: young (average approximately 15 years), middle-aged (roughly 37), aged (around 56) and long-lived (82). Two additional independent replicas of 1 million unique cDNA reads from the same blood draw were analyzed for two donors (one aged 18 to 29 and one aged 80 or older). Using deep sequencing normalized with unique cDNA molecular identifiers, the study measured how TCR beta repertoire diversity changes with age.

Libraries came from 5' RACE. The sample was run on an Illumina HiSeq 2500. A second roughly 6 to 12 cycle PCR used a sample-barcoded 5' primer and a J-beta primer mix. A unique molecular identifier was introduced onto each TCR beta cDNA molecule by a template-switch 5' adaptor carrying 12 random nucleotides. Each sample yielded at least 3 million CDR3-containing paired-end reads. All of the RNA was converted into first-strand cDNA using the Mint cDNA synthesis kit, with a TRBC-specific oligonucleotide serving as the primer. All cDNA was treated with uracil-DNA glycosylase and then went through a first 18-cycle PCR with the universal primers M1SS and BC2_uni_R. Per the original workflow: For normalization, 1 million high-quality reads, each with a distinct molecular identifier, were randomly selected from each sample. Reads with shared molecular identifiers were discarded instead of being binned into consensus sequences. CDR3 identification, clonotype clustering and error correction used MiTCR with a Q25 quality threshold and the strictest error-elimination algorithm. A nonparametric unseen species model with Euler transformation was used to estimate lower-bound total TCR beta diversity. The public reads were run again by TCRdb, first through fastp at Q25 and then through MiXCR, and only productive beta chains were kept. A single entry per CDR3 protein holds the most common genes and DNA from its merged rows. None of the V and J calls come from the authors' own analysis; TCRdb made them. Within this sample are 600,000 to 900,000 distinct CDR3 sequences, with roughly 25% of them counted one time only. The top ten constitute 3% of the sample.

The 39 donors, aged roughly 6 to 95 years, were systemically healthy Caucasian individuals from Russia. Each donor gave ten milliliters of peripheral blood, collected into EDTA-treated Vacutainer tubes. Ficoll-Paque density-gradient centrifugation was used to isolate PBMCs, with at least 6.5 million obtained per sample. Total RNA was extracted from PBMCs with Trizol reagent, with at least 5.5 micrograms obtained per sample. The percentages of naive CD45RAhigh/CD27high T cells were determined by flow cytometry on a PBMC aliquot from every donor. This clonotype occurred a few times. Its antigen is currently not known. One base away there is no much larger clone; base qualities are not given. Overall study outcomes, separate from this receptor: Conclusive comparison of naive and antigen-experienced compartments was prevented by the profiling of bulk unsorted PBMCs. A strong correlation was found between observed TCR beta diversity and the percentage of naive T cells measured by flow cytometry. Estimates of total diversity from one million sequenced T cells were regarded as lower bounds and underestimates. Because donor CMV infection status was unknown, age-related changes in expanded clonotypes were potentially confounded. As age increased, observed TCR beta diversity per million T cells dropped in a roughly linear way, and a significant reduction was already evident by age 40. Compared with the aged group, the long-lived group had more naive CD4+ T cells, fewer expanded clones and increased TCR diversity, suggesting age selection.

These data were likewise used in another study, on T cells of mothers and their children. In that second paper, the authors write: Nine systemically healthy Caucasian individuals, comprising three mothers and their six children, were included as donors. cDNA synthesis consumed the entire amount of extracted RNA, loaded at 1.5 ug RNA in each 15 ul reaction. In the second PCR, the M1S primer added sample barcodes and 2-4 random nucleotides. More than 8.5 million TCR beta CDR3 reads were obtained from each mother, and approximately 3 million reads were obtained from each child. TCR recombination output is similarly shaped by thymic selection in related and unrelated pairs, with a minor effect exerted by inherited differences. Normalized repertoire overlap was always found to be slightly, but never significantly, higher in related mother-child pairs than in unrelated mother-child pairs. Persistent microchimeric T cell clones were not detected, at a sensitivity of approximately 98 clones per million clonotypes. The study used deep NGS to compare TCR beta repertoires of mothers and children, seeking features distinguishing related mother-child pairs from unrelated individuals. On average, the children were approximately 11 +/- 4 years old, while the mothers were about 40 +/- 4 years old. After adapter ligation was performed with NEBNext reagents, the libraries were sequenced on an Illumina HiSeq 2000 with 100+100 nt paired-end reads. To prevent cross-contamination, the mother and child libraries were prepared one month apart and sequenced in separate runs. For each donor, somewhere between 500,000 and 2,000,000 distinct TCR beta clonotypes were identified. Naive TCR beta clonotypes were estimated from low-frequency clonotypes matched to each donor's FACS-determined naive share, without sorting.

This receptor was taken from a boy younger than 18 in good health. Material for sequencing was blood.

Here is the DNA: TGTGCCCACGGCAGCAATCAGCCCCAGCATTTT. Its translation is CAHGSNQPQHF. Here the chain combines TRBV28 and TRBJ1-5; the D gene assignment is ambiguous. Measured from the cysteine to the phenylalanine, the CDR3 is 11 residues long. Of the read, only the CDR3 DNA is kept; its 33 bases are in frame from base 1. Trimming removed 11 bases from V and 1 base from J, leaving 6 bases between the germline ends. Per the germline V gene, MDHEN is the CDR1 and SYDVKM is the CDR2.